These T cell receptor beta chains were read from a single sample in a study of T cells in Graves' hyperthyroidism and ophthalmopathy. MiXCR, applied by TCRdb to the multiplex PCR reads, yields one record per CDR3 protein. The data contain fewer than 400,000 distinct CDR3 sequences, 11% to 15% of them singletons. Input material: blood. The source of these receptors is a man aged 45 to 65 with Graves' ophthalmopathy. Each CDR3 is given with its conserved first and last residue. A D gene is named only where the DNA matches it firmly. Expanded clones are given a class, and other clones once, few, many or no size at all.

many | TRBJ1-5 | TRBV3-1 | 15 | . | TGTGCCAGCAGCCATGGGGGGGGCCACAATCAGCCCCAGCATTTT | CASSHGGGHNQPQHF
. | TRBJ1-2 | TRBV28 | 15 | . | TGTGCCAGCAGTTTATTATCTGGGATTAACTATGGCTACACCTTC | CASSLLSGINYGYTF
many | TRBJ2-3 | TRBV20-1 | 16 | TRBD2 | TGCAGTGCCTGGGGACTAGCGGGGTCTAGCACAGATACGCAGTATTTT | CSAWGLAGSSTDTQYF
few | TRBJ2-1 | TRBV7-6 | 17 | TRBD2 | TGTGCCAGCAGCTCCTCCCGTCGACTAGCGATCGTTAATGAGCAGTTCTTC | CASSSSRRLAIVNEQFF
many | TRBJ2-3 | TRBV28 | 15 | . | TGTGCCAGCACCGTGACCGAGGCAGGCACAGATACGCAGTATTTT | CASTVTEAGTDTQYF
many | TRBJ2-7 | TRBV6-1 | 17 | TRBD1 | TGTGCCAGCAGTGTAGCCCTGACAGGGGGCTTCAGTTACGAGCAGTACTTC | CASSVALTGGFSYEQYF
. | TRBJ2-7 | TRBV29-1 | 11 | . | TGCAGCGTTTCAGGGCCCTACGAGCAGTACTTC | CSVSGPYEQYF
. | TRBJ2-5 | TRBV4-1 | 15 | . | TGCGCCAGCAGCCAAGACACAGGGAACGGAGAGACCCAGTACTTC | CASSQDTGNGETQYF
. | TRBJ1-4 | TRBV30 | 13 | . | TGTGCCTGGAGTCGAGAAAGAGTTGAAAAACTGTTTTTT | CAWSRERVEKLFF
many | TRBJ2-1 | TRBV18 | 14 | . | TGTGCCAGCTCACCGGGGTTCCGGGACTCTGAGCAGTTCTTC | CASSPGFRDSEQFF
many | TRBJ2-5 | TRBV29-1 | 13 | TRBD2 | TGCAGCGCTGAGAGCGGGAGACGAGAGACCCAGTACTTC | CSAESGRRETQYF
. | TRBJ2-1 | TRBV27 | 22 | TRBD2 | TGTGCCAGCAGTCCAAAGGGGGTGGGAGCAGGAAGGCGGGCTAGCGGGAGGAGTGAGCAGTTCTTC | CASSPKGVGAGRRASGRSEQFF
many | TRBJ1-1 | TRBV12-3/TRBV12-4 | 13 | . | TGTGCCGGCGGAAGTGGGTTGTTGACTGAAGCTTTCTTT | CAGGSGLLTEAFF
many | TRBJ2-1 | TRBV29-1 | 14 | . | TGCAGCGCCAGGTTGGGGGAGAGAAGCAATGAGCAGTTCTTC | CSARLGERSNEQFF
few | TRBJ2-1 | TRBV29-1 | 15 | . | TGCAGCGTTGAGGCCTTGAGGGGCCGCTACAATGAGCAGTTCTTC | CSVEALRGRYNEQFF
many | TRBJ2-3 | TRBV28 | 17 | TRBD2 | TGTGCCAGCAGTCTGAGGGGACTAGCGGATGACACAGATACGCAGTATTTT | CASSLRGLADDTDTQYF
many | TRBJ2-1 | TRBV20-1 | 14 | TRBD2 | TGCAGTGCACTCGGGACTAGGGATGACAATGAGCAGTTCTTC | CSALGTRDDNEQFF
many | TRBJ1-1 | TRBV6-1 | 14 | . | TGTGCCAGCAGTAAAGACTCAGGAGGTACTGAAGCTTTCTTT | CASSKDSGGTEAFF
many | TRBJ1-3 | TRBV20-1 | 13 | . | TGCAGTGCTAGATCGGGGGCTGGAAACACCATATATTTT | CSARSGAGNTIYF
many | TRBJ1-2 | TRBV28 | 14 | . | TGTGCCAGCAGTTTAGCGGGACGGAACTATGGCTACACCTTC | CASSLAGRNYGYTF
few | TRBJ2-5 | TRBV9 | 16 | . | TGTGCCAGCAGCGTGGCGTCGGGGGAATGGGGAGAGACCCAGTACTTC | CASSVASGEWGETQYF
many | TRBJ2-5 | TRBV6-1 | 14 | TRBD1 | TGTGCCAGCAGTGAAGCGGGAGCCACAGGGGCCCAGTACTTC | CASSEAGATGAQYF
many | TRBJ1-2 | TRBV6-1 | 14 | . | TGTGCCAGCAGTGAATACAGGACTAACTATGGCTACACCTTC | CASSEYRTNYGYTF
many | TRBJ2-7 | TRBV5-6 | 13 | . | TGTGCCAGCAGCTTCCGGGCCGCGGATGAGCAGTACTTC | CASSFRAADEQYF
few | TRBJ2-2 | TRBV20-1 | 16 | TRBD1 | TGCAGTGCTAGACATGCAACCGGGACAGGCACCGGGGAGCTGTTTTTT | CSARHATGTGTGELFF
many | TRBJ2-3 | TRBV9 | 16 | TRBD2 | TGTGCCAGCAGCCAGACTAGCGGGACGACTAGGAATACGCAGTATTTT | CASSQTSGTTRNTQYF
few | TRBJ2-6 | TRBV5-1 | 15 | . | TGCGCCAGCACAGGGGGGTCCTCTGGGGCCAACGTCCTGACTTTC | CASTGGSSGANVLTF
many | TRBJ2-3 | TRBV6-1 | 15 | . | TGTGCCAGCAGACTAAACAGGGTACCGACAGATACGCAGTATTTT | CASRLNRVPTDTQYF
many | TRBJ2-5 | TRBV19 | 15 | TRBD1 | TGTGCCAGTAGTACAGGACAGGGGGCGGCGGAGACCCAGTACTTC | CASSTGQGAAETQYF
. | TRBJ1-2 | TRBV29-1 | 11 | . | TGCAGCGGGCAACAGGGAACTGGCTACACCTTC | CSGQQGTGYTF